This T cell receptor beta chain stems from a study of early stage breast cancer tumors. Study at large: ER+/PR+/HER2- status applied to about 75% of the 16 invasive breast tumors. Seven or eight ER+/PR+/HER2- tumors were invasive ductal; a few were invasive lobular. Findings and caveats of the study: Comparing each tissue with blood distinguished tumor from normal in 14 of 16 patients.

The length of the CDR3 is 14 residues. V lost 5 bases and J lost 0, with 8 bases in between. Germline loops: CDR1 SGHVS, CDR2 FQNEAQ. Data came from immunoSEQ multiplex PCR; TCRdb stores just in-frame clones and leaves some out. The sample records over 45,000 clones, around 83% being singletons. Points on this clone: The antigen remains unidentified.

Sequenced: blood. The genes are TRBV7-8 and TRBJ1-5; D gene uncertain. This clonotype originated in a person aged 45-65 years with breast cancer. The CDR3 nucleotides are TGTGCCAGCAGCGCCTGGGATAGCAATCAGCCCCAGCATTTT. Protein: CASSAWDSNQPQHF.